One and the same sample provided the 26 T cell receptor beta chains below, sequenced in a study of cytomegalovirus exposure and HLA in healthy donors. The PCR ran on 60 Vbeta and 13 Jbeta primers. The data were produced by immunoSEQ multiplex PCR, yet TCRdb's version contains in-frame clones alone and is incomplete. The sample yields around 170,000 clones, roughly 71% seen once. Sequencing was performed on PBMCs. The receptors derive from a girl between 10 and 17 years old in good health and CMV-seronegative.

The rearrangement uses TRBV2 and TRBJ1-2; 10 bases agree with TRBD1. V was pared by 11 bases and J by 6 bases, with 3 bases of the junction left unmatched. The germline V gene encodes CDR1 SNHLY and CDR2 FYNNEI. The CDR3 spans 11 residues. CDR3 bases: TGTGCCGGCGGGACAGGGGATGGCTACACCTTC. It encodes CAGGTGDGYTF.

The J gene is TRBJ2-7, the V gene TRBV19; 7 bases fit TRBD2. With 6 bases clipped from V and 1 base from J, the junction kept 15 bases outside the gene matches. This CDR3 spans 17 amino acids. Germline CDR1 is LNHDA and CDR2 is SQIVND (reference sequence). CDR3 sequence: CASSRPGAGPRSYEQYF. CDR3 nucleotide sequence: TGTGCCAGTAGCCGCCCGGGAGCGGGGCCACGATCCTACGAGCAGTACTTC.

The rearrangement joins TRBV27 to TRBJ2-7, with 10 bases aligning to TRBD2. Looked up from germline, CDR1 is MNHEY and CDR2 is SMNVEV (reference sequence). J lost 0 bases, V lost 11 bases, and 7 bases had no gene match. CDR3 length: 14 residues. For the CDR3, the DNA is TGTGCCTGCCGGAGGACTAGCGGCTCCTACGAGCAGTACTTC. Its protein is CACRRTSGSYEQYF.

The chain uses TRBV5-5 and TRBJ1-5, with TRBD1 identical over 11 bases. The junction had 9 bases not matched to a gene; V was cut back by 2 bases and J by 2 bases. Germline V CDR1 and CDR2: SGHKS, YYEKEE (reference sequence). This CDR3 is 18 amino acids long. CDR3 region: CASSFGDRGSGGNQPQHF. In nucleotides, the CDR3 is TGTGCCAGCAGCTTTGGGGACAGGGGGTCAGGAGGCAATCAGCCCCAGCATTTT.

This rearrangement joins TRBV15 to TRBJ2-5, with D possibly being TRBD2 (6 bases). Germline V gene sequence: CDR1 LNHNV, CDR2 YYDKDF (reference sequence). V was pared by 0 bases and J by 3 bases, with 11 bases between. The CDR3 sequence is 15 residues long. CDR3 sequence: CATSRDRTNKETQYF. Here the CDR3 DNA reads TGTGCCACCAGCAGAGATAGGACTAATAAAGAGACCCAGTACTTC.

The CDR3 DNA is TGTGCCAGCAGCCGGACAGGCACTAACTATGGCTACACCTTC. It is translated as CASSRTGTNYGYTF. The V call is TRBV11-2, the J call TRBJ1-2; the match to TRBD1 covers 7 bases. Germline assignment: CDR1 SGHAT and CDR2 FQNNGV. The CDR3 totals 14 residues. The ends lost 5 bases at V and 0 bases at J; junction bases unmatched: 3.

The gene calls are TRBV18 and TRBJ2-7; TRBD1 agrees at 7 bases. With V trimmed by 7 bases and J by 5 bases, 11 bases remained unmatched. Germline V CDR1 and CDR2: KGHSH, LQKENI. The CDR3 is made up of 14 amino acids. DNA of the CDR3: TGTGCCAGCTTGGGAAGACAGGGTTCCCACGAGCAGTACTTC. It specifies CASLGRQGSHEQYF.

This clone has more than one count but fewer than ten. The J gene is TRBJ2-1, the V gene TRBV1; the table names TRBD2, a call not compared with the DNA. TRBV1 is tagged as a pseudogene. The length of the CDR3 is 14 residues. The CDR3 bases are TGCACCAGCAGCCAAGAACCTAGCGGGGGTCTCGAGTTCTTC. As protein: CTSSQEPSGGLEFF.

The rearrangement uses TRBV9 and TRBJ2-3, with D possibly being TRBD1 (6 bases). CDR1 is SGDLS and CDR2 is YYNGEE in the germline V gene. The CDR3 totals 15 residues. The V end lost 2 bases, the J end lost 0 bases, and 10 bases lay between the germline ends. CDR3 protein: CASSVGGQSTDTQYF. The CDR3 nucleotides read TGTGCCAGCAGCGTTGGTGGACAGAGCACAGATACGCAGTATTTT.

The CDR3 reads CATWDRWALNTEAFF. In nucleotides, the CDR3 is TGTGCCACCTGGGACAGGTGGGCTTTGAACACTGAAGCTTTCTTT. This sequence joins TRBV19 and TRBJ1-1, with 8 bases lining up with TRBD1. The CDR3 runs 15 residues. The V segment lost 10 bases and the J segment 0 bases; nucleotides outside the gene matches: 10. Germline V CDR1 and CDR2: LNHDA, SQIVND (reference sequence).

DNA of the CDR3: TGCGCCAGCAGCCAACTCATAGCGGGGGTTCACTACAATGAGCAGTTCTTC. Translated: CASSQLIAGVHYNEQFF. The chain uses TRBV4-1 and TRBJ2-1; 9 nucleotides match TRBD2. V dropped 2 bases and J dropped 3; count of bases not matched to a gene: 8. The CDR3 consists of 17 residues. CDR1 is MGHRA and CDR2 is YSYEKL in the germline V gene.

This clone appeared once. This chain joins TRBV2 and TRBJ2-5; D may be TRBD2 (6 bases). CDR1 and CDR2 (germline): SNHLY, FYNNEI. This CDR3 contains 13 residues. Trimming pared 4 bases from V and 3 bases from J, leaving 9 bases between. CDR3 sequence: CASSGRGKETQYF. DNA for the CDR3: TGTGCCAGCAGTGGGAGGGGCAAAGAGACCCAGTACTTC.

For the CDR3, the DNA is TGTGCCAGCAGCCAAGATCGGGTTGTGGCCTACGAGCAGTACTTC. Encoded protein: CASSQDRVVAYEQYF. J is TRBJ2-7 and V is TRBV4-2; D gene ambiguous. The V gene lost 0 bases and the J gene lost 2 bases, with 11 bases spanning the gap. Germline CDR1 and CDR2: LGHNA and YNFKEQ. The CDR3 is made up of 15 amino acids.

V gene TRBV5-1 combines with J gene TRBJ2-5; 8 nucleotides align to TRBD2. The CDR3 runs to 15 residues. CDR1 and CDR2 from the germline V gene are SGHRS and YFSETQ. The V gene end was trimmed by 5 bases and the J gene end by 5 bases; junction bases not matched to a gene: 11. The DNA of the CDR3 is TGCGCCAGCAGTCCCTCCGGGGGGGCCGGGGAGACCCAGTACTTC. This codes for CASSPSGGAGETQYF.

This clone turned up a few times. The J gene is TRBJ2-7, the V gene TRBV5-1; D is possibly TRBD2 (5 bases). The CDR3 has 15 amino acids. Germline lookup yields CDR1 SGHRS and CDR2 YFSETQ. V dropped 0 bases and J dropped 0 bases, with 10 bases sitting between them. For the CDR3, the DNA is TGCGCCAGCAGCTTGGATCGGGGAAGCTCCTACGAGCAGTACTTC. It is translated as CASSLDRGSSYEQYF.

The V and J genes are TRBV27 and TRBJ1-2; D is unresolved. Germline CDR1 and CDR2: MNHEY and SMNVEV (reference sequence). Trimming shortened V by 5 bases and J by 5 bases, and 12 bases separated the two germline ends. The CDR3 is 13 residues long. The CDR3 coding sequence is TGTGCCAGCAGTCCGTCACCCCTATATGGCTACACCTTC. Translation gives CASSPSPLYGYTF.

The chain links TRBV2 to TRBJ2-5; tentative D call: TRBD1 (5 bases). Trimming stripped 2 bases from V and 2 bases from J, with 12 bases between. The CDR3 totals 15 residues. Per the germline V gene, CDR1 is SNHLY and CDR2 is FYNNEI. The CDR3 bases are TGTGCCAGCAGTGAATATGGTACAGGACAAGAGACCCAGTACTTC. Encoded protein: CASSEYGTGQETQYF.

The chain is built from TRBV13 and TRBJ2-5; TRBD2 might be the D (5 bases). CDR3 length: 15 residues. Trimming took 5 bases from V and 5 from J, leaving 18 bases between them. Germline V gene lookup returns CDR1 PRHDT and CDR2 FYEKMQ (reference sequence). CDR3 in DNA: TGTGCCAGCAGCCTCCAAGGTGAGGGAGTCGAGACCCAGTACTTC. Protein: CASSLQGEGVETQYF. The variable domain in full, with the rest retrieved from reference TRBV13 and TRBJ2-5, is AAGVIQSPRHLIKEKRETATLKCYPIPRHDTVYWYQQGPGQDPQFLISFYEKMQSDKGSIPDRFSAQQFSDYHSELNMSSLELGDSALYFCASSLQGEGVETQYFGPGTRLLVL.

The V and J genes are TRBV6-5 and TRBJ2-3; TRBD1 is a possible D gene (6 bases). The V gene's germline CDR1 is MNHEY and CDR2 SVGAGI. V was pared by 6 bases and J by 2 bases, with 12 bases between. The CDR3 is 14 residues long. The CDR3 DNA is TGTGCCAGCAGGGTGGGGGCTATCACAGATACGCAGTATTTT. As protein: CASRVGAITDTQYF.

The chain uses TRBV15 and TRBJ2-5; no definite D call. From germline, CDR1 is LNHNV and CDR2 YYDKDF (reference sequence). V shed 5 bases and J shed 4 bases, with 17 bases lying between them. The CDR3 sequence is 15 residues long. The CDR3 coding sequence is TGTGCCACCAGCCTCAGGCTCCACTTGGGAGAGACCCAGTACTTC. Its translation is CATSLRLHLGETQYF.

This rearrangement joins TRBV7-3 to TRBJ2-2; the D gene is possibly TRBD2 (6 bases). The CDR3 extends over 15 amino acids. Germline-derived CDR1 and CDR2 are SGHTA and FQGTGA. Trimming left V 0 bases short and J 2 bases short, with 7 bases between. CDR3 sequence (DNA): TGTGCCAGCAGCTTAACCGGGGGAAACACCGGGGAGCTGTTTTTT. Protein product: CASSLTGGNTGELFF.

The genes are TRBV28 and TRBJ2-7, with a tentative D call TRBD2 (6 bases). The CDR3 is 15 residues long. Germline CDR1 and CDR2: MDHEN and SYDVKM. V was pared by 4 bases and J by 2 bases, with 15 bases between. CDR3 in DNA: TGTGCCAGCAGTTCATTCTCTTGGGAGGCCTACGAGCAGTACTTC. This codes for CASSSFSWEAYEQYF. The full variable domain, rest sourced from reference TRBV28 and TRBJ2-7, is DVKVTQSSRYLVKRTGEKVFLECVQDMDHENMFWYRQDPGLGLRLIYFSYDVKMKEKGDIPEGYSVSREKKERFSLILESASTNQTSMYLCASSSFSWEAYEQYFGPGTRLTVT.

This rearrangement joins TRBV14 to TRBJ2-7; maybe TRBD1 (6 bases). CDR3 length: 15 amino acids. Trimming removed 5 bases from V and 7 bases from J, with 21 bases in between. Germline assignment: CDR1 SGHDN and CDR2 FVKESK. The CDR3 DNA reads as TGTGCCAGCAGCTTTACCGGGACAATGAGGAGGGAGCAGTACTTC. It codes for CASSFTGTMRREQYF.

This clone was detected only a few times. V usage is TRBV10-3 and J usage is TRBJ1-6, with D perhaps TRBD1 (6 bases). The CDR3 covers 15 residues. CDR1 is ENHRY and CDR2 is SYGVKD in the germline V gene. V lost 0 bases, J lost 7 bases, and 10 bases lay in between. The CDR3 region is CAISESVDRNSPLHF. The CDR3 DNA is TGTGCCATCAGTGAGTCGGTGGACAGAAATTCACCCCTCCACTTT.

V is TRBV7-9 and J is TRBJ2-7; 9 bases match TRBD1. The ends lost 5 bases at V and 2 bases at J; junction bases unmatched: 13. The CDR3 is 17 residues long. Germline V gene lookup returns CDR1 SEHNR and CDR2 FQNEAQ (reference sequence). CDR3 nucleotides: TGTGCCAGCAGCCTAGTGGGTGGGACAGGGATCCCCTACGAGCAGTACTTC. Translated, it gives CASSLVGGTGIPYEQYF.

The V and J genes are TRBV4-1 and TRBJ1-4, with D perhaps matching TRBD1 (5 bases). The CDR3 is 15 residues long. Germline lookup yields CDR1 MGHRA and CDR2 YSYEKL. Trimming removed 2 bases at V and 2 bases at J, with 9 bases between. CDR3 in amino acids: CASSQLGGTNEKLFF. In DNA, the CDR3 is TGCGCCAGCAGCCAATTGGGGGGGACTAATGAAAAACTGTTTTTT.